This T cell receptor beta chain was recovered during a study of immune evolution from preneoplasia to lung adenocarcinoma. Study findings and constraints: KRAS-mutant nodules had the highest T cell clonality. Normal lung had highest clonality; later lesions appeared denser, more diverse.

Measured with immunoSEQ multiplex PCR; TCRdb has only the in-frame clones, and not every one. The sample contains some 6,900 clones, roughly 73% of which appear only once. The germline V gene encodes CDR1 DFQATT and CDR2 SNEGSKA (reference sequence). With 5 bases removed from V and 2 bases from J, the gap between germline ends came to 6 bases. This CDR3 spans 11 amino acids. As regards this clone: Its antigen is as yet unknown. This sample also contains other DNA sequences that code for the same CDR3.

Patient tissue came from resections in Japan or China, 2014–2017. Two lung cancer pathologists independently confirmed each histologic diagnosis. Source material: FFPE lung adenocarcinoma in situ tissue. The TCR comes from a donor older than 65 with lung adenocarcinoma. This sequence joins TRBV20-1 and TRBJ2-5, with D unresolved. The CDR3 coding sequence is TGCAGTGCTGATCGACAAGAGACCCAGTACTTC. Translated: CSADRQETQYF.